The 19 T cell receptor beta chains in this list originate from one sample, sequenced in a study of human T cells and chemical hapten exposure. From whole blood left unfractionated, total RNA was extracted. A single record per CDR3 protein comes from TCRdb applying MiXCR to the 5' RACE reads. The profile shows 110,000 or so distinct CDR3 sequences, 15% to 20% of them singletons. The receptors derive from a human donor in good health.

The genes are TRBV4-1 and TRBJ2-3; 8 bases fit TRBD1. V dropped 2 bases and J dropped 4; count of bases not matched to a gene: 11. The germline gives CDR1 MGHRA, CDR2 YSYEKL. The CDR3 runs 17 residues. The CDR3 DNA is TGCGCCAGCAGCCAAACCGGACAGGGAGTAGGGCCAGATACGCAGTATTTT. Encoded protein: CASSQTGQGVGPDTQYF.

This clonotype was observed a few times. J is TRBJ2-3 and V is TRBV5-1; D remains unclear. V was trimmed by 1 base and J by 0 bases, leaving 9 bases between them. Germline-derived CDR1 and CDR2 are SGHRS and YFSETQ. CDR3 size: 15 residues. The CDR3 DNA reads TGCGCCAGCAGCTTGACAGACCCTAGCACAGATACGCAGTATTTT. It codes for CASSLTDPSTDTQYF.

Only a few counts were recorded for this clonotype. The rearrangement uses TRBV11-2 and TRBJ2-1, with TRBD2 as a possible D gene (5 bases). Trimming took off 1 base at V and 10 bases at J, with 11 bases between the two ends. Germline CDR1 SGHAT, CDR2 FQNNGV. This CDR3 spans 13 amino acids. In nucleotides, the CDR3 is TGTGCCAGCAGCTTAGGACTACGTATCGAGCAGTTCTTC. Translation: CASSLGLRIEQFF.

This clonotype was seen a handful of times. V gene TRBV6-2 or TRBV6-3 combines with J gene TRBJ2-4, with TRBD2 as a possible D gene (6 bases). Germline values: CDR1 MNHEY, CDR2 SVGEGT. This CDR3 is 13 amino acids long. Trimming left V 9 bases short and J 6 bases short, with 15 bases between. The CDR3 DNA follows: TGTGCCAGTCGGGGGTTTGGTGGAAACATTCAGTACTTC. Translated, it gives CASRGFGGNIQYF.

This clonotype was detected only once. The chain has TRBV30 and TRBJ2-3; TRBD1 might be the D (6 bases). Germline V gene sequence: CDR1 GTSNPN, CDR2 SVGIG (reference sequence). The CDR3 runs to 14 residues. Trimming took 2 bases from V and 3 from J, leaving 12 bases between them. The CDR3 sequence is CAWSRGRGTDTQYF. The CDR3 DNA sequence: TGTGCCTGGAGTCGAGGCAGGGGTACAGATACGCAGTATTTT.

This clonotype was recorded at least ten times. The chain links TRBV5-1 to TRBJ2-3; a possible D gene is TRBD1 (6 bases). This CDR3 region has 14 residues. CDR1 is SGHRS, CDR2 YFSETQ, per germline. Trimming shortened V by 4 bases and J by 0 bases, and 9 bases separated the two germline ends. CDR3 in DNA: TGCGCCAGCAGCCACAGGGCCAGCACAGATACGCAGTATTTT. This gives the protein CASSHRASTDTQYF.

The V and J genes are TRBV12-3 or TRBV12-4 and TRBJ1-2; 8 nucleotides agree with TRBD1. The CDR3 is 14 amino acids. Unmatched junction bases numbered 8, after V lost 8 bases and J lost 3 bases. CDR3 nucleotide sequence: TGTGCCAGCTCTGGCCAGGGGGCCTACTATGGCTACACCTTC. Its protein is CASSGQGAYYGYTF.

The rearrangement links TRBV5-6 to TRBJ2-7; maybe TRBD1 (6 bases). This CDR3 region has 13 residues. V lost 6 bases to trimming and J lost 6 bases, with 16 bases between them. CDR1 and CDR2 (germline): SGHDT, YYEEEE. The CDR3 sequence is CASTWGRGREQYF. The CDR3 DNA reads TGTGCCAGCACATGGGGCAGGGGACGCGAGCAGTACTTC.

This clonotype has ten or more counts. V and J are TRBV2 and TRBJ1-5, with 9 bases lining up with TRBD1. Per germline, CDR1 SNHLY and CDR2 FYNNEI. The CDR3 totals 14 residues. The V segment lost 6 bases and the J segment 3 bases; nucleotides outside the gene matches: 3. CDR3 nucleotides: TGTGCCAGCAGCGGACAGGGGCCCAATCAGCCCCAGCATTTT. It specifies CASSGQGPNQPQHF.

This clonotype was observed a few times. The chain recombines TRBV4-2 with TRBJ1-6; no reliable D call. Trimming left V 0 bases short and J 5 bases short, with 14 bases between. CDR3 length: 17 amino acids. Germline values: CDR1 LGHNA, CDR2 YNFKEQ. The CDR3 DNA sequence: TGTGCCAGCAGCCAAGAGGATTCCGGACTTAATAATTCACCCCTCCACTTT. It specifies CASSQEDSGLNNSPLHF.

This clonotype was counted many times. The chain couples TRBV28 to TRBJ2-5; 9 nucleotides align to TRBD1. The CDR3 is 12 amino acids. With 10 bases clipped from V and 5 bases from J, the junction kept 5 bases outside the gene matches. Germline CDR1 is MDHEN and CDR2 is SYDVKM. CDR3 loop: CATGTGLETQYF. The CDR3 DNA reads as TGTGCCACTGGGACAGGGCTGGAGACCCAGTACTTC. The full variable domain, rest sourced from reference TRBV28 and TRBJ2-5, is DVKVTQSSRYLVKRTGEKVFLECVQDMDHENMFWYRQDPGLGLRLIYFSYDVKMKEKGDIPEGYSVSREKKERFSLILESASTNQTSMYLCATGTGLETQYFGPGTRLLVL.

The chain carries TRBV20-1 and TRBJ2-2; 8 nucleotides match TRBD1. Germline V CDR1 and CDR2: DFQATT, SNEGSKA (reference sequence). Unmatched junction bases numbered 10, after V lost 6 bases and J lost 4 bases. The CDR3 is made up of 15 amino acids. CDR3 amino acids: CSAINRGTGTGELFF. In DNA form, the CDR3 reads TGCAGTGCCATAAACAGGGGGACGGGCACCGGGGAGCTGTTTTTT.

The chain joins TRBV18 to TRBJ1-4; D is ambiguous. The CDR3 is 13 amino acids. Per the germline V gene, CDR1 is KGHSH and CDR2 is LQKENI. Trimming cost V 8 bases and J 0 bases, with 7 bases left between them. The CDR3 sequence is CASRAPTNEKLFF. In nucleotides, the CDR3 is TGTGCCAGCCGTGCACCAACTAATGAAAAACTGTTTTTT.

The chain uses TRBV6-6 and TRBJ1-3; 10 nucleotides match TRBD1. The germline V gene has CDR1 MNHNY and CDR2 SVGAGI (reference sequence). The CDR3 runs 18 residues. With 4 bases clipped from V and 4 bases from J, the junction kept 13 bases outside the gene matches. CDR3 loop: CASSSDRGSTSRGNTIYF. CDR3 DNA: TGTGCCAGCAGTTCGGACAGGGGGTCCACCTCTAGAGGAAACACCATATATTTT.

This clonotype was detected only a few times. The rearrangement uses TRBV27 and TRBJ1-2, with 10 bases identical to TRBD1. V lost 4 bases, J lost 4 bases, and 15 bases stayed unmatched. Per the germline V gene, CDR1 is MNHEY and CDR2 is SMNVEV (reference sequence). There are 18 residues in the CDR3. The CDR3 DNA is TGTGCCAGCAGTTCCTCCTACACTGACAGGGGGCGCAGCTATGGCTACACCTTC. Amino acids: CASSSSYTDRGRSYGYTF.

About this clonotype itself: Germline and junction disagree at one end, which may indicate a read error. This sequence joins TRBV7-7 and TRBJ2-5; D is ambiguous. The CDR3 sequence is 14 residues long. Germline values: CDR1 SSHAT, CDR2 FNYEAQ (reference sequence). The CDR3 nucleotides read TGTGCTAGCAGCTCCTCTCCGAGCCAAGAGACCCAGTACTTC. Protein: CASSSSPSQETQYF.

The chain uses TRBV29-1 and TRBJ2-2; 7 bases map to TRBD1. This CDR3 contains 13 residues. CDR1 SQVTM and CDR2 ANQGSEA come from the germline V gene. Trimming removed 7 bases from V and 6 bases from J; junction bases left unmatched: 8. CDR3 DNA: TGCAGCGGAAGACAGGGTGTAGCCGGGGAGCTGTTTTTT. Protein: CSGRQGVAGELFF.

This clonotype came up a few times. The CDR3 is CASSSSPGLSGANVLTF. The CDR3 nucleotides read TGTGCCAGCAGCTCATCCCCGGGCCTCTCTGGGGCCAACGTCCTGACTTTC. The chain joins TRBV27 to TRBJ2-6, with D hard to call. V was cut by 6 bases and J by 0 bases, with 15 bases left in between. The CDR3 spans 17 residues. CDR1 is MNHEY and CDR2 is SMNVEV in the germline V gene (reference sequence).

This chain joins TRBV12-3 or TRBV12-4 and TRBJ2-2; D is uncertain. The CDR3 spans 13 residues. The ends were cut back, 6 bases at V and 0 bases at J, with 5 bases in the middle. In nucleotides, the CDR3 is TGTGCCAGCAGGGAAGCGAACACCGGGGAGCTGTTTTTT. Protein sequence: CASREANTGELFF.